Listed here is a single T cell receptor (beta chain). This sample was included in a study of blood T cell repertoires in COVID-19. Study background: T cells, B-cell-depleted T cells, or PBMCs supplied cDNA or gDNA.

Clinical histories supplied by participants themselves formed the basis of cohort assignment. Method: immunoSEQ multiplex PCR; TCRdb's copy keeps in-frame clones and lacks some. The sample includes about 280,000 clones, 85% of them seen just once. Germline CDR1 GTSNPN, CDR2 SVGIG (reference sequence). With 3 bases removed from V and 4 bases from J, the gap between germline ends came to 18 bases. This CDR3 is built from 15 residues. This sequence was found in a woman aged 50 to 60 who had recovered from COVID-19. The specimen was PBMCs or T cells enriched from blood (not recorded which). The chain combines TRBV30 with TRBJ2-5; possibly TRBD1 for D (6 bases). The CDR3 DNA reads TGTGCCTGGAGCTTCGACCGGACAGCCCGAGAGACCCAGTACTTC. It yields the protein CAWSFDRTARETQYF.